The entry below gives a single T cell receptor (beta chain) sequence along with its context. What it binds is unknown. CDR3 length equals 15 residues. V was pared by 3 bases and J by 7 bases, with 9 bases of the junction left unmatched. Per the germline V gene, CDR1 is LNHNV and CDR2 is YYDKDF (reference sequence). This entry comes from a study of cytomegalovirus exposure and HLA in healthy donors. General study findings and limits: Subsequent analysis of the approximately 130 validation repertoires found a tendency for first-cohort TCR clusters to co-occur. For cytomegalovirus status, the classifier reportedly gave diagnoses with high specificity and sensitivity. The study put under 200 TCR beta chains on its list as cytomegalovirus-associated.

The table came from immunoSEQ multiplex PCR; TCRdb's copy has only in-frame clones and leaves some out. Of 150,000 to 200,000 clones listed, approximately 80% are singletons. The specimen was PBMCs. This clonotype originated in a man younger than 35 in good health and CMV-seropositive. This chain joins TRBV15 and TRBJ2-1; 7 bases map to TRBD1. The CDR3, as DNA: TGTGCCACCAGCAGGTCACAGGGGTTAGGGAATGAGCAGTTCTTC. It codes for CATSRSQGLGNEQFF.